This TCR beta chain was found in a study of T cell changes during pregnancy in multiple sclerosis. V shed 6 bases and J 6 bases; nucleotides not matched to a gene: 8. CDR1 ENHRY and CDR2 SYGVKD come from the germline V gene. The length of the CDR3 is 15 residues. Measured with immunoSEQ multiplex PCR; TCRdb has only the in-frame clones, and not every one. The table has tens of thousands of clones, roughly 90% seen once. The rearrangement uses TRBV10-3 and TRBJ1-5; 10 bases are a match to TRBD1. This sequence was found in a female donor with multiple sclerosis, enrolled in a pregnancy study. The material sequenced was peripheral blood, taken in the second trimester of pregnancy. CDR3 in DNA: TGTGCCATCAGCGCGACGGGACAGGGGACTCAGCCCCAGCATTTT. Its translation is CAISATGQGTQPQHF.